The 17 T cell receptor beta chains reported below all come from one sample, sequenced in a study of patients and donors after allogeneic stem cell transplantation. One entry per CDR3 protein, called by TCRdb with MiXCR from the RT-PCR reads. The sample has approximately 140,000 distinct CDR3 sequences, about a third seen once. The sample consisted of blood, either unsorted or a sorted T cell fraction (not recorded which). The source of these receptors is a human donor who was either an allogeneic HSCT recipient or a stem cell or donor lymphocyte infusion donor (not recorded which). It is not recorded whose cells these are; they may come from a transplant donor.

V is TRBV5-1 and J is TRBJ1-4, with a weak D call TRBD1 (6 bases). Germline CDR1 SGHRS, CDR2 YFSETQ. The CDR3 is 14 amino acids. V shed 6 bases and J shed 4 bases, with 13 bases lying between them. The CDR3 loop is CASTETGDNEKLFF. CDR3 in DNA: TGCGCCAGCACCGAGACAGGAGATAATGAAAAACTGTTTTTT.

The V and J genes are TRBV12-3 or TRBV12-4 and TRBJ2-7; D assignment may be TRBD1 or TRBD2 (5 bases each). V gave up 4 bases and J gave up 3 bases, with 13 bases separating them. The CDR3 extends over 14 amino acids. CDR3 bases: TGTGCCAGCAGTTCCCGGGACCTTGGCTACGAGCAGTACTTC. Protein sequence: CASSSRDLGYEQYF.

J is TRBJ1-1 and V is TRBV3-1; 7 nucleotides align to TRBD1. The germline V gene encodes CDR1 LGHDT and CDR2 YNNKEL (reference sequence). The CDR3 is 15 residues long. Losses at the gene ends were 1 base for V and 6 bases for J; bases not matched to a gene: 8. The CDR3 protein is CASSQGARGISEAFF. The DNA of the CDR3 is TGTGCCAGCAGCCAAGGTGCCAGGGGGATTTCTGAAGCTTTCTTT.

V gene TRBV29-1 combines with J gene TRBJ1-1; D not resolved. The CDR3 contains 10 residues. The germline V and J ends were trimmed by 7 bases and 6 bases, with 9 bases remaining between them. CDR1 and CDR2 (germline): SQVTM, ANQGSEA. CDR3 sequence reads: CSATPPEAFF. DNA of the CDR3: TGCAGCGCGACCCCCCCTGAAGCTTTCTTT.

The table lists this clonotype with a few counts. The chain carries TRBV6-5 and TRBJ1-5; D gene unclear. Germline-derived CDR1 and CDR2 are MNHEY and SVGAGI. V was clipped by 4 bases and J by 10 bases, with 8 bases between them. CDR3 length: 11 amino acids. CDR3 nucleotides: TGTGCCAGCAGTTCCGCACTACCCCAGCATTTT. Translation gives CASSSALPQHF.

V usage is TRBV3-1 and J usage is TRBJ1-5; D gene uncertain. Germline-derived CDR1 and CDR2 are LGHDT and YNNKEL (reference sequence). The CDR3 is made up of 16 amino acids. The germline V and J ends were trimmed by 0 bases and 1 base, with 10 bases remaining between them. As DNA, the CDR3 is TGTGCCAGCAGCCAAGATGCGGGTTTGAGCAATCAGCCCCAGCATTTT. Amino acid sequence: CASSQDAGLSNQPQHF.

The chain recombines TRBV4-1 with TRBJ1-2; 11 bases are a match to TRBD1. The germline V gene has CDR1 MGHRA and CDR2 YSYEKL. V dropped 5 bases and J dropped 3; count of bases not matched to a gene: 5. The CDR3 has 15 amino acids. The chain's CDR3 is CASSGQGARDYGYTF. CDR3 DNA: TGCGCCAGCAGCGGACAGGGGGCTCGAGACTATGGCTACACCTTC.

This chain connects TRBV28 to TRBJ2-4; TRBD1 agrees at 9 bases. The V and J ends lost 3 bases and 13 bases, in that order; junction bases with no gene match: 7. The CDR3 loop spans 13 amino acids. The germline V gene encodes CDR1 MDHEN and CDR2 SYDVKM. This CDR3 is CASSFLDRGAQYF. CDR3 DNA sequence: TGTGCCAGCAGTTTCCTAGACAGGGGGGCGCAGTACTTC.

This clonotype was seen at least ten times. The V and J genes are TRBV25-1 and TRBJ1-1, with unresolved D. Trimming took 2 bases from V and 3 from J, leaving 7 bases between them. This CDR3 is 13 amino acids long. Germline loops: CDR1 MGHDK, CDR2 SYGVNS. The CDR3 nucleotides are TGTGCCAGCAGTGAACAGACTGACACTGAAGCTTTCTTT. Its translation is CASSEQTDTEAFF.

This chain links TRBV11-2 with TRBJ2-4; D is unclear. The CDR3 is 14 residues long. CDR1 is SGHAT and CDR2 is FQNNGV in the germline V gene. The V gene lost 7 bases and the J gene lost 1 base, with 11 bases spanning the gap. CDR3 nucleotide sequence: TGTGCCAGCACCGAGGAATTTGCCAAAAACATTCAGTACTTC. Protein product: CASTEEFAKNIQYF.

The rearrangement uses TRBV9 and TRBJ1-1; D is unresolved. V was shortened by 0 bases and J by 5 bases, with 11 bases between the two germline ends. The length of the CDR3 is 14 residues. Germline V gene sequence: CDR1 SGDLS, CDR2 YYNGEE. The DNA of the CDR3 is TGTGCCAGCAGCGTAGTTGCCCGCTATACTGAAGCTTTCTTT. Translation: CASSVVARYTEAFF.

This chain joins TRBV7-2 and TRBJ2-1; D is unclear. The germline V gene encodes CDR1 SGHTA and CDR2 FQGNSA. Trimming took off 1 base at V and 4 bases at J, with 8 bases between the two ends. CDR3 length: 14 residues. CDR3 sequence reads: CASSLGGRYNEQFF. The CDR3 DNA is TGTGCCAGCAGCTTAGGGGGTAGATACAATGAGCAGTTCTTC.

In this sample, this clonotype turned up a few times. The chain joins TRBV6-2 or TRBV6-3 to TRBJ2-3, with 8 bases matching TRBD2. The CDR3 loop spans 17 amino acids. Germline V CDR1 and CDR2: MNHEY, SVGEGT. V trimming: 4 bases; J trimming: 1 base; junction bases outside the gene matches: 10. The CDR3 here is CASSSSRAGLGTDTQYF. CDR3 nucleotide sequence: TGTGCCAGCAGTTCTTCCCGGGCGGGACTAGGCACAGATACGCAGTATTTT.

This clonotype was detected only a few times. This chain links TRBV12-3 or TRBV12-4 with TRBJ1-1, with D unclear. The CDR3 length is 13 residues. Trimming left V 6 bases short and J 7 bases short, with 15 bases between. The CDR3 region has the DNA TGTGCCAGCAGCGGTTTTGATAGGAATGAAGCTTTCTTT. Residues: CASSGFDRNEAFF.

This clonotype was observed many times. V gene TRBV20-1 combines with J gene TRBJ1-5; D may be TRBD1 (5 bases). V was pared by 3 bases and J by 3 bases, with 15 bases between. CDR3 length: 15 residues. CDR1 is DFQATT and CDR2 is SNEGSKA in the germline V gene (reference sequence). CDR3 loop: CSARGPNTTNQPQHF. CDR3 nucleotides: TGCAGTGCTAGGGGACCGAACACCACCAATCAGCCCCAGCATTTT.

The table lists this clonotype with a few counts. This rearrangement joins TRBV25-1 to TRBJ1-2, with D perhaps matching TRBD1 (5 bases). The V and J ends lost 4 bases and 7 bases respectively, with 22 bases between them. There are 16 residues in the CDR3. Germline V gene lookup returns CDR1 MGHDK and CDR2 SYGVNS. CDR3 bases: TGTGCCAGCAGTGGCCAGCTGGGAGCGAGGGGATCTGGCTACACCTTC. It is translated as CASSGQLGARGSGYTF.

The chain employs TRBV5-1 and TRBJ1-2, with 7 bases aligning to TRBD1. CDR3 length equals 13 residues. V lost 0 bases to trimming and J lost 7 bases; unmatched junction nucleotides: 3. Germline CDR1 and CDR2: SGHRS and YFSETQ. The CDR3 spells CASSLGDRAGYTF. The CDR3 DNA sequence: TGCGCCAGCAGCTTGGGTGACAGGGCTGGCTACACCTTC.